The 13 T cell receptor beta chains listed next were all sequenced from one sample in a study of regulatory T cells in long-lasting Graves disease. Building the TCR beta libraries relied on iRepertoire HTBI primers, and CDR3 regions underwent Arm-PCR. TCRdb ran MiXCR on the multiplex PCR reads and lists one entry per CDR3 protein. The data show roughly 320,000 distinct CDR3 sequences, approximately 15% seen once. Time point in this sample: newly diagnosed GD, antithyroid drugs for less than 3 months. Making the TCR library involved RNA that had been extracted from PBMCs. These data are also associated with another study on T cells in Graves' hyperthyroidism and ophthalmopathy.

The material sequenced was peripheral blood mononuclear cells (PBMCs), taken at new diagnosis, from a patient treated with antithyroid drugs. All receptors come from a man aged 35 to 55 with Graves disease.

This clonotype was observed many times. V gene TRBV2 combines with J gene TRBJ2-1; TRBD1 matches 7 bases. CDR3 length: 15 amino acids. The ends lost 5 bases at V and 3 bases at J; junction bases unmatched: 7. Looked up from germline, CDR1 is SNHLY and CDR2 is FYNNEI. The CDR3: CASSYRGRGYNEQFF. Written as DNA, the CDR3 is TGTGCCAGCAGTTACAGGGGTAGAGGCTACAATGAGCAGTTCTTC.

V usage is TRBV5-5 and J usage is TRBJ2-5, with D unclear. V was cut by 1 base and J by 5 bases, with 12 bases left in between. Germline CDR1 and CDR2: SGHKS and YYEKEE (reference sequence). The CDR3 covers 14 residues. The CDR3 here is CASSLWLTVETQYF. Written as DNA, the CDR3 is TGTGCCAGCAGCTTGTGGTTGACGGTTGAGACCCAGTACTTC.

This clonotype was counted at least ten times. V gene TRBV5-1 combines with J gene TRBJ1-1; D remains unclear. The CDR3 contains 14 residues. Germline-derived CDR1 and CDR2 are SGHRS and YFSETQ. V was pared by 4 bases and J by 1 base, with 11 bases between. Here the CDR3 DNA reads TGCGCCAGCAGCGTCACTAACGCGAACACTGAAGCTTTCTTT. As protein: CASSVTNANTEAFF.

The chain is built from TRBV5-4 and TRBJ2-3; 16 positions agree with TRBD2. The CDR3 is 18 amino acids. In germline, CDR1 is SGHNT, CDR2 YYREEE (reference sequence). V gave up 5 bases and J gave up 2 bases; unmatched junction bases: 8. For the CDR3, the DNA is TGTGCCAGCAGATGGGGACTAGCGGGGGGGCCTTCCACAGATACGCAGTATTTT. It codes for CASRWGLAGGPSTDTQYF.

This clonotype has at least ten counts. V usage is TRBV14 and J usage is TRBJ2-7, with D unresolved. The CDR3 has 15 amino acids. Between the trimmed V and J ends, which lost 2 bases and 3 bases, there was a span of 14 bases. CDR1 and CDR2 (germline): SGHDN, FVKESK. CDR3 sequence reads: CASSQMVTNRYEQYF. CDR3 coding DNA: TGTGCCAGCAGCCAAATGGTGACAAATCGCTACGAGCAGTACTTC.

There are a few counts of this clonotype. This rearrangement joins TRBV10-2 to TRBJ2-1; TRBD2 matches 11 bases. The CDR3 is made up of 15 amino acids. The junction had 7 bases not matched to a gene; V was cut back by 6 bases and J by 6 bases. Germline V gene lookup returns CDR1 WSHSY and CDR2 SAAADI. The CDR3 is CASRLAGGPSNEQFF. The CDR3 region has the DNA TGCGCCAGCAGATTAGCGGGGGGGCCTTCCAATGAGCAGTTCTTC.

This clonotype was detected many times. This sequence joins TRBV28 and TRBJ2-4, with 7 bases aligning to TRBD1. Germline CDR1 reads MDHEN; CDR2 reads SYDVKM. Trimming removed 8 bases from V and 0 bases from J; junction bases left unmatched: 16. This CDR3 spans 18 amino acids. The CDR3 DNA sequence: TGTGCCAGCCGCAACCCCTACAGGGGTGGTGAAGCCAAAAACATTCAGTACTTC. Encoded protein: CASRNPYRGGEAKNIQYF.

This clonotype was found many times. This chain joins TRBV10-3 and TRBJ2-3; either TRBD1 or TRBD2 may supply D (5 bases each). The V gene lost 9 bases and the J gene lost 2 bases, with 9 bases spanning the gap. Germline assignment: CDR1 ENHRY and CDR2 SYGVKD. This CDR3 spans 12 amino acids. CDR3 bases: TGTGCCATTAGGGGAGTCACAGATACGCAGTATTTT. Its translation is CAIRGVTDTQYF.

This clonotype came up many times. The CDR3 protein is CASSITGGLSMEQFF. CDR3 bases: TGTGCCAGCAGCATCACAGGGGGCTTGTCAATGGAGCAGTTCTTC. This chain connects TRBV11-2 to TRBJ2-1; 9 bases map to TRBD1. This CDR3 comprises 15 residues. V gave up 5 bases and J gave up 10 bases; unmatched junction bases: 12. Germline lookup yields CDR1 SGHAT and CDR2 FQNNGV.

This clonotype was seen many times. V is TRBV20-1 and J is TRBJ1-4; tentative D call: TRBD1 (5 bases). Germline assignment: CDR1 DFQATT and CDR2 SNEGSKA (reference sequence). The ends were cut back, 3 bases at V and 5 bases at J, with 13 bases in the middle. The CDR3 runs 14 residues. The CDR3 is CSARPWGTNEKLFF. CDR3 bases: TGCAGTGCTAGGCCGTGGGGCACGAATGAAAAACTGTTTTTT.

This chain uses TRBV5-6 with TRBJ1-1; TRBD1 matches at 8 bases. CDR3 length equals 14 residues. The trim removed 7 bases at V and 0 bases at J, leaving 5 bases unmatched. Germline CDR1 and CDR2: SGHDT and YYEEEE. The CDR3 here is CASCRGHVNTEAFF. CDR3 DNA: TGTGCCAGCTGCAGGGGGCATGTGAACACTGAAGCTTTCTTT. Supplemented by reference TRBV5-6 and TRBJ1-1, the full variable domain reads DAGVTQSPTHLIKTRGQQVTLRCSPKSGHDTVSWYQQALGQGPQFIFQYYEEEERQRGNFPDRFSGHQFPNYSSELNVNALLLGDSALYLCASCRGHVNTEAFFGQGTRLTVV.

The rearrangement links TRBV7-9 to TRBJ2-3; TRBD2 aligns across 11 bases. Germline assignment: CDR1 SEHNR and CDR2 FQNEAQ (reference sequence). This CDR3 has 15 residues. With V trimmed by 0 bases and J by 7 bases, 3 bases remained unmatched. The CDR3 here is CASSLAGTSGHTQYF. CDR3 in DNA: TGTGCCAGCAGCTTAGCCGGGACTAGCGGACATACGCAGTATTTT. The full variable domain, completed using reference TRBV7-9 and TRBJ2-3, is DTGVSQNPRHKITKRGQNVTFRCDPISEHNRLYWYRQTLGQGPEFLTYFQNEAQLEKSRLLSDRFSAERPKGSFSTLEIQRTEQGDSAMYLCASSLAGTSGHTQYFGPGTRLTVL.

This clonotype showed up many times. V and J are TRBV29-1 and TRBJ2-7; TRBD1 agrees at 7 bases. The germline V gene encodes CDR1 SQVTM and CDR2 ANQGSEA. The V segment lost 6 bases and the J segment 4 bases; nucleotides outside the gene matches: 15. This CDR3 is built from 15 residues. Here the CDR3 DNA reads TGCAGCGTCGTCGAGGGGGCAGAGACGGTTTACGAGCAGTACTTC. It is translated as CSVVEGAETVYEQYF.